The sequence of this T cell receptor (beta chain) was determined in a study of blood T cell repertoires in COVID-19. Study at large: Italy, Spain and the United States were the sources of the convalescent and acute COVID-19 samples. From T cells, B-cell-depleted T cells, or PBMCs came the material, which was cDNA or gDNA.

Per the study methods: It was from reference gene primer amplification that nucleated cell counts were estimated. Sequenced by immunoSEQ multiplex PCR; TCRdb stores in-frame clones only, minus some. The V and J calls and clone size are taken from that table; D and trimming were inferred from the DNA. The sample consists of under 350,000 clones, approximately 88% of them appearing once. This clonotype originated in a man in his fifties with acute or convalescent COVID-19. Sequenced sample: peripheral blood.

CDR3 loop: CASSFRDRVSDTQYF. CDR3 bases: TGTGCCAGCAGCTTCCGGGACAGGGTGTCAGATACGCAGTATTTT. The chain joins TRBV5-4 to TRBJ2-3, with 9 bases that match TRBD1. J lost 4 bases, V lost 2 bases, and 5 bases had no gene match. CDR1 and CDR2 from the germline V gene are SGHNT and YYREEE (reference sequence). The CDR3 totals 15 residues.